In this sample, the clone carrying this TCR beta chain turned up many times. Its antigen remains unidentified. This entry is derived from a study of T cells in Graves' hyperthyroidism and ophthalmopathy. The study's findings and limits: Ophthalmopathy was predicted by the model a median of roughly 6.6 months ahead of onset.

Recently diagnosed hyperthyroidism of less than 2 months' duration affected patients aged 18 to 65. Based on clinical symptoms, serum thyroxine and TRAb, thyroid ultrasound and orbital computed tomography, diagnoses were reached. The PBMCs were taken from 10 ml of fresh peripheral blood. Amplification of TCR beta CDR3 regions was performed using RNA transcripts as template. The TCR CDR3 first-round RT-PCR relied on the HTBI primer set. From the multiplex PCR reads, TCRdb called clonotypes with MiXCR, one entry per CDR3 protein. The repertoire holds 250,000 to 300,000 distinct CDR3 sequences, with 10% to 15% as singletons. This CDR3 comprises 14 residues. V shed 6 bases and J shed 3 bases, with 12 bases lying between them. From germline, CDR1 is MNHNS and CDR2 SASEGT.

This clonotype was obtained from a young woman with Graves' hyperthyroidism that later progressed to Graves' ophthalmopathy. The sequenced sample was blood. V gene TRBV6-1 combines with J gene TRBJ1-5; D is possibly TRBD1 (5 bases). CDR3 in amino acids: CASRHGASNQPQHF. The CDR3, as DNA: TGTGCCAGCAGACATGGGGCGTCCAATCAGCCCCAGCATTTT.